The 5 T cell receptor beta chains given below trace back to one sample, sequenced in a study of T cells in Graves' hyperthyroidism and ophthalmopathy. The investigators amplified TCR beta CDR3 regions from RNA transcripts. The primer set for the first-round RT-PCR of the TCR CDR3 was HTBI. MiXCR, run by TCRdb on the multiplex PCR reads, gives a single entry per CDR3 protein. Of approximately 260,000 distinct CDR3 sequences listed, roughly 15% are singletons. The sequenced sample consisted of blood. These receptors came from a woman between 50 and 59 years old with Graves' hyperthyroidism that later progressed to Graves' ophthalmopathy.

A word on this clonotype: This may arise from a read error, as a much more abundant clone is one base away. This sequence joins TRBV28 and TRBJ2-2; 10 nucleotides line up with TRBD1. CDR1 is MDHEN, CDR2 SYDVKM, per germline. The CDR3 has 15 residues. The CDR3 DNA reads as TGTGCCAGCCGCGAGGGACAGGGGAACACCGGGGAGCTGCTTTTT. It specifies CASREGQGNTGELLF.

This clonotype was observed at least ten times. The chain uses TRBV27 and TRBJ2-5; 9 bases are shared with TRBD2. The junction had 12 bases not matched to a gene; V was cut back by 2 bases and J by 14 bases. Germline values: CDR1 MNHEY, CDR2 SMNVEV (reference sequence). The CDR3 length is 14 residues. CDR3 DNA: TGTGCCAGCAGTTTAGAGTACAGGCGGGGGGGCCTATACTTC. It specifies CASSLEYRRGGLYF.

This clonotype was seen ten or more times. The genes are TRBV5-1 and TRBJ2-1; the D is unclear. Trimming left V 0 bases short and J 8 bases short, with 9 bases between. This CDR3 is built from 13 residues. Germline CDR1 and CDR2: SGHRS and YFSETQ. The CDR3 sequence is CASSLVGHHEQFF. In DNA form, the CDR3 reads TGCGCCAGCAGCTTGGTAGGTCACCATGAGCAGTTCTTC.

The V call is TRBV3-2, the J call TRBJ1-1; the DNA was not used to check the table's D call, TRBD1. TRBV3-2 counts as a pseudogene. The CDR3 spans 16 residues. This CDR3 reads CASSSGTPFEDTEAFF. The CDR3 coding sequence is TGTGCCAGCAGTTCCGGGACACCCTTCGAGGACACTGAAGCTTTCTTT.

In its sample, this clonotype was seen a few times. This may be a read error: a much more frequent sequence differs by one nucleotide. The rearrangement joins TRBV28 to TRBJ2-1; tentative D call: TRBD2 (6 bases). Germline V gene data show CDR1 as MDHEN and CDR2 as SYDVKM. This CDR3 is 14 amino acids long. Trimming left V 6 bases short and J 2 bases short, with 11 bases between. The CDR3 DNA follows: TGTGCCAGCAGAGGCGGGACCCCCTACAATGAGCAGTTCTTC. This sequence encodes CASRGGTPYNEQFF.